This TCR beta chain was sequenced for a study of T cells in tumors after PD-1 blockade. Study-level information: Prior checkpoint blockade, systemic immunosuppressant use, or anti-cancer therapy within 4 weeks excluded patients. Each patient got pembrolizumab 200 mg every 3 weeks or cemiplimab 350 mg every 2 weeks. A subset received ongoing vismodegib 150 mg daily alongside anti-PD-1 therapy. Whole-study results and caveats: About 41% of tumor TCR clonotypes were also found in blood.

Measured with immunoSEQ multiplex PCR; TCRdb has only the in-frame clones, and not every one. The profile covers 45,000 to 60,000 clones, with roughly 73% appearing a single time and 16% taken by the ten largest. V lost 3 bases to trimming and J lost 6 bases, with 11 bases between them. This CDR3 comprises 14 residues. CDR1 and CDR2 from the germline V gene are MNHNS and SASEGT. Note on this clone: Antigen: not known.

Sequencing was performed on PBMCs, taken before anti-PD-1 treatment. The V and J genes are TRBV6-1 and TRBJ1-4, with D perhaps matching TRBD1 (6 bases). The TCR comes from a human donor with basal cell carcinoma. DNA of the CDR3: TGTGCCAGCAGTGAGACAGGTGGGGATGAAAAACTGTTTTTT. Its protein is CASSETGGDEKLFF.